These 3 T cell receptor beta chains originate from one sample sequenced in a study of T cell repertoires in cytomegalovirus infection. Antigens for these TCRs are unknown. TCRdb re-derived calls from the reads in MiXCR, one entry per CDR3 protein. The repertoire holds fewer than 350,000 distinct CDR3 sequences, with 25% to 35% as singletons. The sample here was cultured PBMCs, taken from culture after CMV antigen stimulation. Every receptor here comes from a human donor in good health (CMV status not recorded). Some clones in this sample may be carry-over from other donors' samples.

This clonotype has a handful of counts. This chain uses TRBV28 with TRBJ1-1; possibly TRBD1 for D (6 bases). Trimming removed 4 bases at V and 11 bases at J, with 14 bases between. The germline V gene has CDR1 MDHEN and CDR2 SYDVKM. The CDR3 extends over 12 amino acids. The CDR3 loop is CASSSGQRKAFF. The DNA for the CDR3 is TGTGCCAGCAGTTCCGGACAGCGGAAGGCTTTCTTT.

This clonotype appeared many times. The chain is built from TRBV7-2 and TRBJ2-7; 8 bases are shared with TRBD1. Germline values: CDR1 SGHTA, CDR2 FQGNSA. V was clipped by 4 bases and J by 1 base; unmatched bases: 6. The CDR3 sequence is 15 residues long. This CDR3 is CASSYQRDRSYEQYF. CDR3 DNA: TGTGCCAGCAGCTACCAACGGGACAGGTCCTACGAGCAGTACTTC.

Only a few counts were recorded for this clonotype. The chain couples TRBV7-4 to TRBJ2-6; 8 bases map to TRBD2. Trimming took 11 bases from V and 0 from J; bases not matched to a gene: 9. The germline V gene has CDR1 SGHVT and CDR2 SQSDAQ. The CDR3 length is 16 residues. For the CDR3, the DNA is TGTGCCGGAGAGCGGGGGCCCTCCTCTGGGGCCAACGTCCTGACTTTC. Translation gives CAGERGPSSGANVLTF.